Presented here are 8 T cell receptor beta chains from one specimen sequenced in a study of shared clonotypes between healthy human individuals. The naive CD8 population came from CD45RO-negative cells selected for CCR7, without terminally differentiated effector memory CD45RA+ cells. This table comes from immunoSEQ multiplex PCR, and its TCRdb copy is limited to in-frame clones, with some not included. The sample has around 1.9 million clones; 85% to 95% are singletons. The source material was naive CD8+ T cells from PBMCs. The receptors originated from a man aged 18 to 30 in good health. Some clones in this sample may be carry-over from other donors' samples.

This chain joins TRBV4-3 and TRBJ2-5; D not certain. Between the trimmed V and J ends, which lost 1 base and 5 bases, there was a span of 14 bases. Germline V gene lookup returns CDR1 LGHNA and CDR2 YSLEER. This CDR3 spans 15 amino acids. CDR3 sequence: CASSQAPRAGETQYF. The CDR3 DNA is TGCGCCAGCAGCCAAGCCCCACGGGCTGGCGAGACCCAGTACTTC.

DNA for the CDR3: TGCGCCAGCAGCTATTCCCGGGACAGCCCTCTCCCGTACAATGAGCAGTTCTTC. Translation gives CASSYSRDSPLPYNEQFF. The chain couples TRBV4-1 to TRBJ2-1; 7 nucleotides line up with TRBD1. Germline V gene data show CDR1 as MGHRA and CDR2 as YSYEKL. The CDR3 is made up of 18 amino acids. Unmatched junction bases numbered 17, after V lost 5 bases and J lost 4 bases.

CDR3 DNA sequence: TGTGCCACCAGCAGAGATGAACTTGGTGTTGGGCCTTATGGCTACACCTTC. This translates into CATSRDELGVGPYGYTF. J is TRBJ1-2 and V is TRBV15, with D uncertain. Germline CDR1 is LNHNV and CDR2 is YYDKDF (reference sequence). This CDR3 is 17 amino acids long. The germline V and J ends were trimmed by 0 bases and 5 bases, with 19 bases remaining between them. The whole variable domain, remainder taken from reference TRBV15 and TRBJ1-2, is DAMVIQNPRYQVTQFGKPVTLSCSQTLNHNVMYWYQQKSSQAPKLLFHYYDKDFNNEADTPDNFQSRRPNTSFCFLDIRSPGLGDTAMYLCATSRDELGVGPYGYTFGSGTRLTVV.

The rearrangement links TRBV5-6 to TRBJ2-1; no definite D call. Trimming removed 0 bases at V and 5 bases at J, with 6 bases between. Germline loops: CDR1 SGHDT, CDR2 YYEEEE. The CDR3 runs 13 residues. The CDR3, as DNA: TGTGCCAGCAGCTTGGAGCTTGACAATGAGCAGTTCTTC. This sequence encodes CASSLELDNEQFF.

The rearrangement uses TRBV7-8 and TRBJ2-7; D might be TRBD1 (7 bases). V was clipped by 0 bases and J by 4 bases, with 19 bases between them. Germline loops: CDR1 SGHVS, CDR2 FQNEAQ. There are 17 residues in the CDR3. For the CDR3, the DNA is TGTGCCAGCAGCTTAGCGGTTCGTCGGGGGACAGCGTACGAGCAGTACTTC. Translating gives CASSLAVRRGTAYEQYF.

The genes are TRBV14 and TRBJ1-4, with D possibly being TRBD1 (5 bases). Germline CDR1 reads SGHDN; CDR2 reads FVKESK. The V end was cut by 3 bases, the J end by 7 bases, with 12 bases between. The CDR3 is made up of 14 amino acids. Here the CDR3 reads CASSHREGSEKLFF. The CDR3 DNA reads TGTGCCAGCAGCCACAGGGAAGGCAGTGAAAAACTGTTTTTT.

The chain couples TRBV6-6 to TRBJ2-7; TRBD2 is a possible D gene (6 bases). Trimming shortened V by 10 bases and J by 2 bases, and 15 bases separated the two germline ends. From germline, CDR1 is MNHNY and CDR2 SVGAGI (reference sequence). CDR3 length equals 13 residues. In DNA, the CDR3 is TGTGCCACAAGCTGGGACTCAGCCTACGAGCAGTACTTC. Translated, it gives CATSWDSAYEQYF.

The V and J genes are TRBV28 and TRBJ2-2; the D is unclear. This CDR3 contains 16 residues. Per the germline V gene, CDR1 is MDHEN and CDR2 is SYDVKM. V was trimmed by 6 bases and J by 0 bases, leaving 14 bases between them. The CDR3 region is CASSHSDIPNTGELFF. The CDR3 DNA reads as TGTGCCAGCAGCCACTCAGACATTCCGAACACCGGGGAGCTGTTTTTT. The entire variable domain, with the rest obtained from reference TRBV28 and TRBJ2-2, is as follows: DVKVTQSSRYLVKRTGEKVFLECVQDMDHENMFWYRQDPGLGLRLIYFSYDVKMKEKGDIPEGYSVSREKKERFSLILESASTNQTSMYLCASSHSDIPNTGELFFGEGSRLTVL.